This paragraph covers one T cell receptor beta chain sequence. This entry is derived from a study of shared clonotypes between healthy human individuals. Across the whole study: CD4 naive and memory got three plates each, CD8 naive two, CD8 memory one.

At a deep level, the assay was run. Profiled with immunoSEQ multiplex PCR; TCRdb holds only in-frame clones, not every one. This sample has around 340,000 clones, with around 70% found just once. This clonotype was sampled from a young man in good health. Sequences were obtained from memory CD4+ T cells sorted from blood. Noted subset: CD45RA-negative fraction.

The CDR3 DNA sequence: TGCGCCAGCAGCTTGGTACGGGGACAAGAGACCCAGTACTTC. Its protein product is CASSLVRGQETQYF. V usage is TRBV5-1 and J usage is TRBJ2-5, with a tentative D call TRBD2 (5 bases). The germline V gene has CDR1 SGHRS and CDR2 YFSETQ. Trimming removed 0 bases from V and 2 bases from J, with 8 bases in between. The CDR3 covers 14 residues.